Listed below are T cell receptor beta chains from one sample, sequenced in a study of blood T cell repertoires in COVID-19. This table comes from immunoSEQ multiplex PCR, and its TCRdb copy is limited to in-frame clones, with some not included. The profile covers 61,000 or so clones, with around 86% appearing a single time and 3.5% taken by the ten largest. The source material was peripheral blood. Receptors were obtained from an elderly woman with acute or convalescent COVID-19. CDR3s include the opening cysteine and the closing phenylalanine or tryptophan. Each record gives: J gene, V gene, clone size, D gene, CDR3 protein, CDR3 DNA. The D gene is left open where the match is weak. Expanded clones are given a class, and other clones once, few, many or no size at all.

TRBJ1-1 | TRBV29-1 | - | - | CSAGQHVTEAFF | TGCAGCGCTGGACAGCACGTCACTGAAGCTTTCTTT
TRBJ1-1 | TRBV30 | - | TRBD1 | CAWSRDRMNTEAFF | TGTGCCTGGAGCCGGGACAGAATGAACACTGAAGCTTTCTTT
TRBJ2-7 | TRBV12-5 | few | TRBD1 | CASGWGQGNYEQYF | TGTGCTAGTGGTTGGGGACAGGGAAACTACGAGCAGTACTTC
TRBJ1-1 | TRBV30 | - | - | CAWKAAGGWDTEAFF | TGTGCCTGGAAGGCGGCAGGAGGCTGGGACACTGAAGCTTTCTTT
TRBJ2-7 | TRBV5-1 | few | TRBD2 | CASSSGVAGASYEQYF | TGCGCCAGCAGCTCGGGGGTAGCGGGCGCCTCCTACGAGCAGTACTTC
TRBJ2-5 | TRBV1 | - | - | CTSSPHNPTSGRAETQYF | TGCACCAGCAGCCCGCACAATCCGACTAGCGGGAGAGCAGAGACCCAGTACTTC
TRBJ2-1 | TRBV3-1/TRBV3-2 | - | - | CASSQVLSSYNEQFF | TGTGCCAGCAGCCAAGTTCTGAGCTCCTACAATGAGCAGTTCTTC
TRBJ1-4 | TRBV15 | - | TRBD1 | CATSRVGQARNEKLFF | TGTGCCACCAGCAGAGTGGGACAGGCCCGAAATGAAAAACTGTTTTTT
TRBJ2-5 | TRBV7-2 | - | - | CASSTGQFQETQYF | TGTGCCAGCAGCACCGGACAGTTCCAAGAGACCCAGTACTTC
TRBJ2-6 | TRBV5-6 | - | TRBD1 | CASSLTGTGGTGANVLTF | TGTGCCAGCAGCTTAACCGGGACAGGGGGGACCGGGGCCAACGTCCTGACTTTC
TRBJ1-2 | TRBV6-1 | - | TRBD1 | CASSEEWQGAYGYTF | TGTGCCAGCAGTGAAGAGTGGCAGGGGGCCTATGGCTACACCTTC
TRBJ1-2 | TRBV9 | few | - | CASSPGQPPGGYTF | TGTGCCAGCAGCCCCGGACAGCCTCCGGGGGGCTACACCTTC
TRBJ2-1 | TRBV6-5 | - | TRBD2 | CASSTGLAREQFF | TGTGCCAGCAGTACGGGACTAGCCCGTGAGCAGTTCTTC
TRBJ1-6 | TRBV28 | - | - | CASSPGDRMVSPLHF | TGTGCCAGCAGTCCAGGGGACCGGATGGTCTCACCCCTCCACTTT
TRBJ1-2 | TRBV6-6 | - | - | CASSPDSYYGYTF | TGTGCCAGCAGTCCCGACAGTTACTATGGCTACACCTTC
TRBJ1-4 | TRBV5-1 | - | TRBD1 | CASSFGTGDRNEKLFF | TGCGCCAGCAGCTTCGGGACAGGGGATCGTAATGAAAAACTGTTTTTT
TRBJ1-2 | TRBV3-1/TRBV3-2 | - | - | CASSPTGGVGGYTF | TGTGCCAGCAGCCCGACAGGTGGAGTTGGAGGCTACACCTTC
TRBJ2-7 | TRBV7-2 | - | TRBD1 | CASSPPNRGPYEQYF | TGTGCCAGCAGCCCTCCAAACAGGGGGCCCTACGAGCAGTACTTC
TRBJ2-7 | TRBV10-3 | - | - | CAISETGTSYEQYF | TGTGCCATCAGTGAGACCGGGACTTCCTACGAGCAGTACTTC
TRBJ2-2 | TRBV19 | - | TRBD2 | CASSSPGLEGVGELFF | TGTGCCAGTAGTTCGCCGGGACTAGAGGGGGTCGGGGAGCTGTTTTTT
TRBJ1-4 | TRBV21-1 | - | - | CASKFGGQRREKLFF | TGTGCCAGCAAATTCGGGGGTCAACGGCGTGAAAAACTGTTTTTT
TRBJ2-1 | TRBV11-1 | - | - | CASSLTGSSYNEQFF | TGTGCCAGCAGCTTAACAGGGAGCTCCTACAATGAGCAGTTCTTC
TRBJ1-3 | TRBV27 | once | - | CASSLSPVGNTIYF | TGTGCCAGCAGTTTAAGTCCGGTAGGAAACACCATATATTTT
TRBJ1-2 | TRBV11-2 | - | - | CASSLDPGYGYTF | TGTGCCAGCAGCTTAGATCCGGGCTATGGCTACACCTTC
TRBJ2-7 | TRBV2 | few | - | CASTLLEPAEQYF | TGTGCCAGCACTCTACTAGAGCCAGCCGAGCAGTACTTC
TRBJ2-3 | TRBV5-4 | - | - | CASSFFPRDTQYF | TGTGCCAGCAGCTTTTTCCCCAGGGATACGCAGTATTTT
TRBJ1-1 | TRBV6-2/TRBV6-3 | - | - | CASSPVGAFMNTEAFF | TGTGCCAGCAGCCCTGTGGGGGCCTTCATGAACACTGAAGCTTTCTTT
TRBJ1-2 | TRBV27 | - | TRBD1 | CASSFDRARGYTF | TGTGCCAGCAGTTTCGACAGGGCTCGGGGCTACACCTTC
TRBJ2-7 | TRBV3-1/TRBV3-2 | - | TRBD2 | CASSPLAGGPSYEQYF | TGTGCCAGCAGCCCCTTAGCGGGAGGCCCCTCCTACGAGCAGTACTTC
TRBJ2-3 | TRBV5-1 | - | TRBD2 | CASSLAKSSGPTDTQYF | TGCGCCAGCAGCTTGGCCAAGAGTAGCGGGCCTACAGATACGCAGTATTTT
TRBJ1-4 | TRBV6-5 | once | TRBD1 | CASAGTVRTEKLFF | TGTGCCAGCGCCGGGACAGTCAGGACTGAAAAACTGTTTTTT
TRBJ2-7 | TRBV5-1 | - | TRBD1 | CASSSRDRGYEQYF | TGCGCCAGCAGCTCCCGGGACAGGGGCTACGAGCAGTACTTC
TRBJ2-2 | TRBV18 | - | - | CASSSRSGNTGELFF | TGTGCCAGCTCATCAAGGAGCGGGAACACCGGGGAGCTGTTTTTT
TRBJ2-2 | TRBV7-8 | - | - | CASTVGSGTGELFF | TGTGCCAGCACCGTGGGGTCGGGGACCGGGGAGCTGTTTTTT
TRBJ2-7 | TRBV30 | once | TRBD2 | CAWRTGGAGYEQYF | TGTGCCTGGAGGACCGGGGGGGCGGGCTACGAGCAGTACTTC
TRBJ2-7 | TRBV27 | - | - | CASRILSNSYEQYF | TGTGCCAGCAGAATATTATCTAACTCCTACGAGCAGTACTTC
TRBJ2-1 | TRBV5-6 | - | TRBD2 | CASRLAGGGEQFF | TGTGCCAGCAGATTAGCGGGAGGGGGTGAGCAGTTCTTC
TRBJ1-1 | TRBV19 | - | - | CASRRSHGGGAGAEAFF | TGTGCCAGTAGGAGGAGTCACGGTGGGGGAGCAGGGGCTGAAGCTTTCTTT
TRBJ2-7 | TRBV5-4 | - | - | CASSVRDYEQYF | TGTGCCAGCAGCGTCCGGGACTACGAGCAGTACTTC
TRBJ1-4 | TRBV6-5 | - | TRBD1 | CASRRGGTVGEKLFF | TGTGCCAGCAGGAGAGGGGGGACAGTGGGCGAAAAACTGTTTTTT
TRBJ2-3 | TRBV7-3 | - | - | CASSLGLSTDTQYF | TGTGCCAGCAGCTTGGGACTTAGCACAGATACGCAGTATTTT
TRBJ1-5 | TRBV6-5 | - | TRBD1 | CAARRGADQPQHF | TGTGCCGCCCGCAGGGGGGCGGATCAGCCCCAGCATTTT
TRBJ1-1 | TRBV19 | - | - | CASSIIRGTEAFF | TGTGCCAGTAGTATTATCAGGGGCACTGAAGCTTTCTTT
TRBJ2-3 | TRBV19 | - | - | CASATASTDTQYF | TGTGCCAGTGCTACAGCTAGCACAGATACGCAGTATTTT
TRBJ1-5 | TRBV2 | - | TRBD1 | CAIGDRVNQPQHF | TGTGCCATCGGGGACAGGGTTAATCAGCCCCAGCATTTT
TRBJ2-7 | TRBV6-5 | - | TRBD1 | CASSRDRTYEQYF | TGTGCCAGCAGCCGGGACAGGACCTACGAGCAGTACTTC
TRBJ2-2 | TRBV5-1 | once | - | CASSDGRGNTGELFF | TGCGCCAGCAGTGACGGGCGGGGGAACACCGGGGAGCTGTTTTTT
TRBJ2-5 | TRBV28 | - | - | CASSLPRGLAETQYF | TGTGCCAGCAGTTTACCCAGGGGATTAGCAGAGACCCAGTACTTC
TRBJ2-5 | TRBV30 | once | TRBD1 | CAWSVLSGGETQYF | TGTGCCTGGAGTGTACTGTCAGGGGGAGAGACCCAGTACTTC
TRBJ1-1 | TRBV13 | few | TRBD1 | CASSLVMFGTGTEAFF | TGTGCCAGCAGCTTAGTAATGTTCGGGACAGGCACTGAAGCTTTCTTT
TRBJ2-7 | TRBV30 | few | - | CAWRSSATSYEQYF | TGTGCCTGGAGGTCTAGCGCTACCTCCTACGAGCAGTACTTC
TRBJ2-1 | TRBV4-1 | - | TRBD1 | CASSPGQGARNEQFF | TGCGCCAGCAGTCCCGGACAGGGGGCGCGGAATGAGCAGTTCTTC
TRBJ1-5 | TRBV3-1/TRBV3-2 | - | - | CASSPRGGSQPQHF | TGTGCCAGCAGCCCGCGGGGGGGGAGCCAGCCCCAGCATTTT
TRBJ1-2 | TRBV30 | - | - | CACPLFGLNYGYTF | TGTGCCTGCCCCCTTTTCGGTCTTAACTATGGCTACACCTTC
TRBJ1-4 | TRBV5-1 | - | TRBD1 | CASSSMTGRNEKLFF | TGCGCCAGCAGCTCTATGACAGGGCGGAATGAAAAACTGTTTTTT
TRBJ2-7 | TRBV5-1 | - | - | CASSLGSELLYEQYF | TGCGCCAGCAGCTTGGGCAGCGAGCTTCTTTACGAGCAGTACTTC
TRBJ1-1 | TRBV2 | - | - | CASSMDRNTEAFF | TGTGCCAGCAGTATGGACAGGAACACTGAAGCTTTCTTT